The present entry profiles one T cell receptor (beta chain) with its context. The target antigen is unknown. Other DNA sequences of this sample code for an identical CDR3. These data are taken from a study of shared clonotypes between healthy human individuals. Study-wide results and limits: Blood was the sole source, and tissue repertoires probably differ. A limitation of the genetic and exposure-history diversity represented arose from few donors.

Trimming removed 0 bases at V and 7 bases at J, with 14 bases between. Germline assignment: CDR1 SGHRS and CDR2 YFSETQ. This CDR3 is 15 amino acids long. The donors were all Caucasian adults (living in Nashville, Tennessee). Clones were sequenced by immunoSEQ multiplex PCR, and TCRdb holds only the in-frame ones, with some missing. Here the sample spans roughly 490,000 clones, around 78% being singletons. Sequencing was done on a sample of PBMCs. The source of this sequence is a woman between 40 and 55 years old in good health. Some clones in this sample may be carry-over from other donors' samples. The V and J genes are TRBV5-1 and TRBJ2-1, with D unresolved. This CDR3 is CASSLGLADGNEQFF. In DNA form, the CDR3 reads TGCGCCAGCAGCTTGGGGCTGGCGGATGGGAATGAGCAGTTCTTC.